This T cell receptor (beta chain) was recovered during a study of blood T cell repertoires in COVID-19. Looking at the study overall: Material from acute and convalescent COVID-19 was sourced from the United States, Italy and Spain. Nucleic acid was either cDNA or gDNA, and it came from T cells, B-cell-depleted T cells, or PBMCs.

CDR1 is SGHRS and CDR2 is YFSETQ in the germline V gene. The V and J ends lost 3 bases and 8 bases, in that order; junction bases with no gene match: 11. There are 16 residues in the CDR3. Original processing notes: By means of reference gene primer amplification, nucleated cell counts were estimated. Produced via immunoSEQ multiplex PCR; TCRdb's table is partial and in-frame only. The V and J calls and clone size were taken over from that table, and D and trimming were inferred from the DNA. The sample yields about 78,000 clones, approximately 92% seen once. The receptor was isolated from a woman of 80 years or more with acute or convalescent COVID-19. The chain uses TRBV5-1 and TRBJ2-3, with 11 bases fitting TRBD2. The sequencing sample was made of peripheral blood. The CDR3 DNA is TGCGCCAGCAGCTCTACTAGCGGGAGACTCGGGGTTACGCAGTATTTT. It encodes CASSSTSGRLGVTQYF.